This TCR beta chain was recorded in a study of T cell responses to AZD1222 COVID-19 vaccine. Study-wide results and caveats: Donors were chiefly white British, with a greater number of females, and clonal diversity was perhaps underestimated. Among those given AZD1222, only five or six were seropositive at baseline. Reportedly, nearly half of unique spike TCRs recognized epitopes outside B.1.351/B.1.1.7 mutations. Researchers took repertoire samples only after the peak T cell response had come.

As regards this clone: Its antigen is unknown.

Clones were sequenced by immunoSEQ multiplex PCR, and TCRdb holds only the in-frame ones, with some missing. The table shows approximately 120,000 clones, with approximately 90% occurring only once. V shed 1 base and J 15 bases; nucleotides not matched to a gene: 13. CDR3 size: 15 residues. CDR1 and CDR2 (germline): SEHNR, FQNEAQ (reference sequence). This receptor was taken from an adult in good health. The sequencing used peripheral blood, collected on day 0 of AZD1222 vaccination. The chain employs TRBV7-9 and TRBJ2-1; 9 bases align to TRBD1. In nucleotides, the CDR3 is TGTGCCAGCAGCTTAGAGGGACAGGGTAAAATGGTGCGGTTCTTC. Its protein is CASSLEGQGKMVRFF.